This T cell receptor (beta chain) was recorded in a study of T cell repertoires in cytomegalovirus infection. For the study at large: Researchers turned to recently identified HLA-C-restricted CMV epitopes as well as well-studied HLA-B-restricted ones. Based on public TCR beta signatures, there were indications of CMV infection and of a matching HLA type. Findings and limits, study-wide: Pooled public TCR beta family frequency picked out CMV carriers with the relevant HLA. Ex vivo responses were dominated by HLA-C-restricted CMV-specific TCR beta clonotypes.

Germline loops: CDR1 DFQATT, CDR2 SNEGSKA (reference sequence). Trimming cost V 8 bases and J 6 bases; bases outside gene matches: 6. This CDR3 has 13 residues. Worth noting for this clonotype: The antigen is not known.

TCRdb called the reads again in MiXCR, with one record for every CDR3 protein. The sample records nearly 700,000 distinct CDR3 sequences, around 35% being singletons. Sample: cultured PBMCs, taken from culture after CMV antigen stimulation. The chain carries TRBV20-1 and TRBJ2-3; 12 bases map to TRBD2. This clonotype was sampled from a human donor in good health (CMV status not recorded). Some clones in this sample may be carry-over from other donors' samples. The CDR3 sequence: CSSLAGGPDTQYF. The CDR3 DNA reads TGCAGTTCCCTAGCGGGGGGGCCTGATACGCAGTATTTT.